This TCR beta chain was obtained from a study of cytomegalovirus exposure and HLA in healthy donors. Regarding the study as a whole: A missense variant in DCLRE1C was later tied to TCR beta V- and J-gene trimming.

The PCR made use of 60 Vbeta and 13 Jbeta primers. Some clones are missing from TCRdb's copy, which holds only in-frame ones; the method was immunoSEQ multiplex PCR. This table holds more than 150,000 clones, about 88% found once. Note on this clone: The antigen remains undetermined.

The CDR3 runs to 17 residues. V was trimmed by 3 bases and J by 0 bases, leaving 15 bases between them. CDR1 and CDR2 from the germline V gene are SGHAT and FQNNGV. The sequenced sample consisted of PBMCs. This chain uses TRBV11-2 with TRBJ2-4; D not certain. This receptor was identified in a girl under three years old in good health and CMV-seronegative. The CDR3 DNA reads TGTGCCAGCAGCTTCGATAGGAGTGGTCTAGCCAAAAACATTCAGTACTTC. Protein: CASSFDRSGLAKNIQYF.